One sample yielded the 32 T cell receptor beta chains listed below, sequenced in a study of early T cells in non-severe SARS-CoV-2 infection. One entry per CDR3 protein, called by TCRdb with MiXCR from the 5' RACE reads. This sample has 68,000 or so distinct CDR3 sequences; approximately 11% occur once, and the top ten carry 6.4%. The source material was whole blood. These receptors all stem from an adult who was a healthcare worker with PCR-confirmed SARS-CoV-2 infection or an uninfected control (not recorded which).

This clonotype was recorded at least ten times. DNA for the CDR3: TGTGCCAGCAGCTCCCGGGACAGGGACGGAAAACTGTTTTTT. Its protein is CASSSRDRDGKLFF. The chain is built from TRBV5-4 and TRBJ1-4; 9 bases align to TRBD1. This CDR3 comprises 14 residues. The V segment lost 3 bases and the J segment 10 bases; nucleotides outside the gene matches: 7. Germline V lookup: CDR1 SGHNT, CDR2 YYREEE (reference sequence).

V usage is TRBV20-1 and J usage is TRBJ2-1, with 8 nucleotides matching TRBD2. CDR3 size: 12 residues. CDR1 and CDR2 from the germline V gene are DFQATT and SNEGSKA (reference sequence). J gave up 10 bases and V 3 bases, and 5 bases lay outside the gene matches. The CDR3 DNA sequence: TGCAGTGCTAGCGGGAGGGCCTGGGAGCAGTTCTTC. This translates into CSASGRAWEQFF.

This clonotype was detected only a few times. The chain carries TRBV2 and TRBJ2-1; D is uncertain. CDR3 length equals 13 residues. With 2 bases removed from V and 6 bases from J, the gap between germline ends came to 8 bases. Germline loops: CDR1 SNHLY, CDR2 FYNNEI. CDR3 sequence reads: CASSEPVLNEQFF. The CDR3 region has the DNA TGTGCCAGCAGTGAACCTGTCCTCAATGAGCAGTTCTTC.

This clonotype was picked up a small number of times. This rearrangement joins TRBV20-1 to TRBJ2-1; D is ambiguous. The germline V and J ends were trimmed by 2 bases and 7 bases, with 6 bases remaining between them. Germline values: CDR1 DFQATT, CDR2 SNEGSKA (reference sequence). This CDR3 is built from 11 residues. The CDR3: CSARLLNEQFF. CDR3 bases: TGCAGTGCTAGACTTCTAAATGAGCAGTTCTTC.

This clonotype was seen at least ten times. The gene calls are TRBV10-3 and TRBJ2-3; tentative D call: TRBD2 (5 bases). The germline V and J ends were trimmed by 3 bases and 5 bases, with 9 bases remaining between them. The CDR3 extends over 13 amino acids. Germline CDR1 reads ENHRY; CDR2 reads SYGVKD. This CDR3 is CAISDGGQDTQYF. The CDR3 nucleotides read TGTGCCATCAGTGATGGAGGTCAAGATACGCAGTATTTT.

The sample holds many counts of this clonotype. The chain is built from TRBV6-2 or TRBV6-3 and TRBJ2-1; D remains ambiguous. With 6 bases removed from V and 4 bases from J, the gap between germline ends came to 4 bases. This CDR3 contains 11 residues. Germline CDR1 reads MNHEY; CDR2 reads SVGEGT. The CDR3 bases are TGTGCCAGCAGGGGGTACAATGAGCAGTTCTTC. Its protein is CASRGYNEQFF.

The V and J genes are TRBV5-6 and TRBJ2-5; TRBD2 agrees at 7 bases. This CDR3 region has 14 residues. Germline-derived CDR1 and CDR2 are SGHDT and YYEEEE. V was clipped by 1 base and J by 3 bases; unmatched bases: 3. In DNA, the CDR3 is TGTGCCAGCAGCTTGTACGCGGGGGAAGAGACCCAGTACTTC. It yields the protein CASSLYAGEETQYF. Looking up the rest from reference TRBV5-6 and TRBJ2-5 gives the full variable domain: DAGVTQSPTHLIKTRGQQVTLRCSPKSGHDTVSWYQQALGQGPQFIFQYYEEEERQRGNFPDRFSGHQFPNYSSELNVNALLLGDSALYLCASSLYAGEETQYFGPGTRLLVL.

The chain joins TRBV20-1 to TRBJ2-7, with D unresolved. Between the trimmed V and J ends, which lost 3 bases and 4 bases, there was a span of 16 bases. The germline CDR1 and CDR2 sequences are DFQATT and SNEGSKA (reference sequence). The CDR3 consists of 14 residues. CDR3 sequence reads: CSARLLAGLYEQYF. In DNA form, the CDR3 reads TGCAGTGCTAGGTTACTGGCAGGATTGTACGAGCAGTACTTC.

This clonotype was detected only a few times. The chain uses TRBV28 and TRBJ1-4, with 7 nucleotides matching TRBD1. Germline values: CDR1 MDHEN, CDR2 SYDVKM. The length of the CDR3 is 13 residues. Germline trimming cut 2 bases from V and 8 bases from J; bases unmatched to any gene: 2. For the CDR3, the DNA is TGTGCCAGCAGTTTAGACAGGGTAGAAAAACTGTTTTTT. Residues: CASSLDRVEKLFF.

This clonotype was seen at least ten times. The V call is TRBV4-3, the J call TRBJ2-7, with D possibly TRBD2 on 6 matching bases. The CDR3 spans 15 residues. The V and J ends lost 0 bases and 3 bases respectively, with 12 bases between them. The germline CDR1 and CDR2 sequences are LGHNA and YSLEER. In nucleotides, the CDR3 is TGCGCCAGCAGCCAAGACGGGCTAGCGCGCTACGAGCAGTACTTC. Protein product: CASSQDGLARYEQYF.

This clonotype has ten or more counts. The chain carries TRBV28 and TRBJ2-5, with no clear D. Germline lookup yields CDR1 MDHEN and CDR2 SYDVKM. Trimming shortened V by 3 bases and J by 9 bases, and 14 bases separated the two germline ends. This CDR3 comprises 13 residues. The CDR3, as DNA: TGTGCCAGCAGTTTTGTTTCCCTTCGGTCCCAGTACTTC. Translating it yields CASSFVSLRSQYF.

Only a few counts were recorded for this clonotype. The rearrangement joins TRBV9 to TRBJ2-6; D ambiguous. V dropped 2 bases and J dropped 1 base, with 7 bases sitting between them. Germline lookup yields CDR1 SGDLS and CDR2 YYNGEE. The CDR3 length is 15 residues. The CDR3 DNA reads as TGTGCCAGCAGCGTCCGTCTATCTGGGGCCAACGTCCTGACTTTC. It is translated as CASSVRLSGANVLTF.

This clonotype was picked up many times. This chain uses TRBV7-2 with TRBJ2-7, with 7 positions matching TRBD1. There are 16 residues in the CDR3. Germline V CDR1 and CDR2: SGHTA, FQGNSA. Trimming removed 4 bases from V and 6 bases from J; junction bases left unmatched: 15. As DNA, the CDR3 is TGTGCCAGCAGCTCGACCGGGACAGCGACTACGACCGAGCAGTACTTC. Its protein is CASSSTGTATTTEQYF.

The sample holds a few counts of this clonotype. The V call is TRBV5-4, the J call TRBJ2-1; 7 bases align to TRBD2. Germline V lookup: CDR1 SGHNT, CDR2 YYREEE (reference sequence). J lost 6 bases, V lost 9 bases, and 15 bases had no gene match. The CDR3 contains 15 residues. In DNA form, the CDR3 reads TGTGCCACCGCCCTGGGCGCGGGAGTGAGCAATGAGCAGTTCTTC. Amino acid sequence: CATALGAGVSNEQFF.

This clonotype has a count of ten or more. The rearrangement uses TRBV7-8 and TRBJ2-1; D unresolved. Per the germline V gene, CDR1 is SGHVS and CDR2 is FQNEAQ. V lost 6 bases, J lost 3 bases, and 9 bases lay in between. The CDR3 loop spans 13 amino acids. The CDR3 bases are TGTGCCAGCAGAACTAAGGACTACAATGAGCAGTTCTTC. It specifies CASRTKDYNEQFF.

The chain has TRBV27 and TRBJ2-7; 11 nucleotides line up with TRBD1. This CDR3 region has 14 residues. Per germline, CDR1 MNHEY and CDR2 SMNVEV (reference sequence). The V and J ends lost 3 bases and 5 bases, in that order; junction bases with no gene match: 3. CDR3 region: CASSLGQGGHEQYF. DNA of the CDR3: TGTGCCAGCAGTTTGGGACAGGGGGGACACGAGCAGTACTTC.

In its sample, this clonotype was seen a few times. This sequence joins TRBV11-2 and TRBJ1-5; D is undetermined. CDR1 and CDR2 from the germline V gene are SGHAT and FQNNGV. Trimming removed 3 bases from V and 1 base from J, with 4 bases in between. The CDR3 loop spans 13 amino acids. The CDR3 loop reads CASSFRSNQPQHF. Here the CDR3 DNA reads TGTGCCAGCAGCTTCCGGAGCAATCAGCCCCAGCATTTT.

This clonotype was counted at least ten times. The chain is built from TRBV2 and TRBJ2-5; 7 bases are shared with TRBD1. Germline-derived CDR1 and CDR2 are SNHLY and FYNNEI. The CDR3 spans 12 residues. After removal of 6 bases from V and 5 bases from J, the junction contained 3 bases not matched to a gene. The CDR3, as DNA: TGTGCCAGCAGCGACAGGGTCGAGACCCAGTACTTC. It translates to CASSDRVETQYF.

This clonotype was seen a handful of times. The chain recombines TRBV10-3 with TRBJ2-5; D is unresolved. Trimming shortened V by 2 bases and J by 1 base, and 11 bases separated the two germline ends. This CDR3 is built from 15 residues. Germline values: CDR1 ENHRY, CDR2 SYGVKD. The CDR3 nucleotides are TGTGCCATCAGTGAGAGAAGGGATGGCCAAGAGACCCAGTACTTC. Translating it yields CAISERRDGQETQYF.

In this sample, this clonotype turned up a few times. The chain employs TRBV6-5 and TRBJ1-2; D call uncertain. This CDR3 is built from 15 residues. Per the germline V gene, CDR1 is MNHEY and CDR2 is SVGAGI. V lost 8 bases, J lost 4 bases, and 20 bases lay in between. The CDR3 DNA is TGTGCCAGCCATCCGAAGAGAGGGCAGGTCTATGGCTACACCTTC. It translates to CASHPKRGQVYGYTF.

The sample holds a few counts of this clonotype. The V gene is TRBV6-2 or TRBV6-3, the J gene TRBJ2-2; no clear D. Germline lookup yields CDR1 MNHEY and CDR2 SVGEGT. Trimming left V 2 bases short and J 4 bases short, with 14 bases between. The CDR3 runs to 16 residues. The CDR3, as DNA: TGTGCCAGCAGTTACAGGCGAATAAGTGGCACCGGGGAGCTGTTTTTT. Its translation is CASSYRRISGTGELFF.

This clonotype has a handful of counts. The chain uses TRBV10-1 and TRBJ2-1, with D uncertain. CDR1 is WNHNN, CDR2 SYGVQD, per germline (reference sequence). The CDR3 has 16 residues. V was clipped by 3 bases and J by 9 bases, with 21 bases between them. CDR3 bases: TGCGCCAGCAGTGAATTCGAGTCAAAGTCAGCCGGTGAGCAGTTCTTC. This sequence encodes CASSEFESKSAGEQFF.

This clonotype was counted a few times. The V gene is TRBV7-8, the J gene TRBJ2-7; 12 bases match TRBD2. CDR1 is SGHVS, CDR2 FQNEAQ, per germline. V was pared by 0 bases and J by 4 bases, with 4 bases of the junction left unmatched. The CDR3 runs 16 residues. This chain's CDR3 is CASSLALLAGGYEQYF. The CDR3 coding sequence is TGTGCCAGCAGCTTAGCATTGCTAGCGGGAGGGTACGAGCAGTACTTC.

This clonotype appeared many times. The rearrangement joins TRBV15 to TRBJ2-1; D tentatively fits TRBD1 or TRBD2 (5 bases each). The CDR3 contains 15 residues. V lost 0 bases and J lost 5, with 11 bases in between. The germline V gene encodes CDR1 LNHNV and CDR2 YYDKDF (reference sequence). CDR3 bases: TGTGCCACCAGCAGAGATCTGGGACCTAACAATGAGCAGTTCTTC. Protein product: CATSRDLGPNNEQFF.

In its sample, this clonotype was seen many times. The chain uses TRBV7-6 and TRBJ2-3, with 13 bases lining up with TRBD2. V was pared by 5 bases and J by 2 bases, with 13 bases of the junction left unmatched. Germline values: CDR1 SGHVS, CDR2 FNYEAQ. The CDR3 loop spans 19 amino acids. The CDR3 sequence is CASSAKPGLAGRPTDTQYF. The CDR3, as DNA: TGTGCCAGCAGCGCAAAACCGGGACTAGCGGGACGACCCACAGATACGCAGTATTTT.

The chain is built from TRBV11-2 and TRBJ1-5, with 8 bases aligning to TRBD1. The V segment lost 4 bases and the J segment 4 bases; nucleotides outside the gene matches: 9. Germline V gene sequence: CDR1 SGHAT, CDR2 FQNNGV. The CDR3 is made up of 16 amino acids. CDR3 nucleotides: TGTGCCAGCAGCTCAGGGGGCCAAGGGTGGAATCAGCCCCAGCATTTT. Its protein product is CASSSGGQGWNQPQHF.

The chain recombines TRBV13 with TRBJ2-3, with no clear D. V was trimmed by 3 bases and J by 0 bases, leaving 13 bases between them. This CDR3 comprises 16 residues. CDR1 and CDR2 from the germline V gene are PRHDT and FYEKMQ (reference sequence). This CDR3 is CASSFMGSPSTDTQYF. For the CDR3, the DNA is TGTGCCAGCAGCTTTATGGGCAGTCCTAGCACAGATACGCAGTATTTT.

The chain carries TRBV12-3 or TRBV12-4 and TRBJ2-5, with D possibly TRBD1 on 7 matching bases. The length of the CDR3 is 15 residues. V was cut by 5 bases and J by 5 bases, with 18 bases left in between. The CDR3 is CASSPPRGAFETQYF. CDR3 bases: TGTGCCAGCAGTCCTCCCAGGGGGGCTTTTGAGACCCAGTACTTC.

In regard to this clonotype: Germline and junction disagree at one end, which may indicate a read error. The V call is TRBV5-5, the J call TRBJ2-1, with D perhaps given as TRBD1 or TRBD2 (5 bases each). Germline CDR1 reads SGHKS; CDR2 reads YYEKEE (reference sequence). The CDR3 runs to 15 residues. The CDR3 bases are TGTGCCAGCAGCCCCCCCGAGGGGTTCTACAAAGAGCAGTTCTTC. Its protein product is CASSPPEGFYKEQFF.

The table lists this clonotype with many counts. The chain uses TRBV28 and TRBJ2-7; 9 bases agree with TRBD2. The CDR3 has 14 amino acids. V dropped 3 bases and J dropped 7; count of bases not matched to a gene: 7. Germline values: CDR1 MDHEN, CDR2 SYDVKM. In nucleotides, the CDR3 is TGTGCCAGCAGTTTTTTCGGGACTAGCTGGGAGCAGTACTTC. As protein: CASSFFGTSWEQYF. The full variable domain, its missing parts supplied by reference TRBV28 and TRBJ2-7, is DVKVTQSSRYLVKRTGEKVFLECVQDMDHENMFWYRQDPGLGLRLIYFSYDVKMKEKGDIPEGYSVSREKKERFSLILESASTNQTSMYLCASSFFGTSWEQYFGPGTRLTVT.

At least ten counts were recorded for this clonotype. The chain's CDR3 is CASSPAGTYNEQFF. CDR3 in DNA: TGTGCCAGCTCACCAGCCGGGACCTACAATGAGCAGTTCTTC. The rearrangement uses TRBV18 and TRBJ2-1; D may be TRBD2 (5 bases). The germline V gene encodes CDR1 KGHSH and CDR2 LQKENI. Trimming pared 2 bases from V and 2 bases from J, leaving 7 bases between. There are 14 residues in the CDR3.

This clonotype was detected many times. The J gene is TRBJ2-5, the V gene TRBV12-3 or TRBV12-4; 9 bases align to TRBD1. There are 14 residues in the CDR3. V shed 1 base and J 5 bases; nucleotides not matched to a gene: 2. CDR3 in amino acids: CASSLGTGEETQYF. CDR3 nucleotide sequence: TGTGCCAGCAGTTTAGGGACAGGGGAGGAGACCCAGTACTTC.